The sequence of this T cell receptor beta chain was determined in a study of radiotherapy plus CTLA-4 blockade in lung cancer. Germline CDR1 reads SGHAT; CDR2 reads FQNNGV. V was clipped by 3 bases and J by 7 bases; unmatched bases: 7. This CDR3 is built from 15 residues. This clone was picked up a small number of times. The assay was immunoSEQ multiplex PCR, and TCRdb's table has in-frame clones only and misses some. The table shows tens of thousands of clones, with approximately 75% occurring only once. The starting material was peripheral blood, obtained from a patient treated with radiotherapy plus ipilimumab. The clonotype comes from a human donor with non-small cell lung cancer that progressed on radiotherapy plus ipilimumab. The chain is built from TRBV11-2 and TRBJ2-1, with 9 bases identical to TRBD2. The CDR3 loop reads CASSFGTSLQNEQFF. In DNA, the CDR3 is TGTGCCAGCAGCTTCGGGACTAGCCTCCAAAATGAGCAGTTCTTC. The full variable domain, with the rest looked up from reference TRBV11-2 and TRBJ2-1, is EAGVAQSPRYKIIEKRQSVAFWCNPISGHATLYWYQQILGQGPKLLIQFQNNGVVDDSQLPKDRFSAERLKGVDSTLKIQPAKLEDSAVYLCASSFGTSLQNEQFFGPGTRLTVL.